In this sample, the clone carrying this T cell receptor (beta chain) turned up many times. The target antigen is unknown. Unsorted libraries were prepared from 2 million PBMCs that had been stored at -80 C. The sample comes from a study of neurological immune-mediated disorders. 5'RACE generated cDNA with 10-nucleotide random UMIs. One entry per CDR3 protein, called by TCRdb with MiXCR from the 5' RACE reads. Of fewer than 45,000 distinct CDR3 sequences in the sample, almost 7.5% were seen once. Points from the study as a whole: HTLV-1-associated myelopathy had the most TCR clonal expansion, whereas multiple sclerosis had the least (lower than in healthy controls). Among expanded clones, no CDR3 amino acid sequences were shared across subjects, a pattern suggesting private repertoires in all groups.

Losses at the gene ends were 5 bases for V and 2 bases for J; bases not matched to a gene: 3. CDR3 length: 15 amino acids. Germline lookup yields CDR1 SEHNR and CDR2 FQNEAQ (reference sequence). This clonotype was sampled from a woman in her forties in good health. V is TRBV7-9 and J is TRBJ2-2; 9 bases match TRBD2. The sequenced sample was PBMCs. CDR3 sequence (DNA): TGTGCCAGCAGCGAGGGACTAGCCAACACCGGGGAGCTGTTTTTT. It specifies CASSEGLANTGELFF.